This entry describes one TCR beta chain. As yet, its antigen is unknown. The data were obtained in a study of blood T cells in healthy people across ages. Overall study findings and caveats: Samples with more naive T cells showed higher observed beta diversity.

Per sample, no less than 5.5 micrograms of total RNA were extracted. The CDR3 is made up of 13 amino acids. V gave up 3 bases and J gave up 5 bases, with 10 bases separating them. Germline CDR1 MNHNS, CDR2 SASEGT. The authors ran a second PCR of roughly 6 to 12 cycles using a sample-barcoded 5' primer and a J-beta primer mix. Each cDNA molecule received a tag from a template-switch adaptor that had 12 random nucleotides. Using its own MiXCR run on the 5' RACE reads, TCRdb lists one record per CDR3 protein. The sample holds roughly 930,000 distinct CDR3 sequences; about 48% are singletons and the top ten take around 15%.

The chain carries TRBV6-1 and TRBJ1-2; D may be TRBD1 (5 bases). Material: blood. This clonotype was sampled from a young man in good health. The DNA for the CDR3 is TGTGCCAGCAGTGAGAGGGACGGGTATGGCTACACCTTC. This translates into CASSERDGYGYTF.